This T cell receptor (beta chain) comes out of a study of CD8 T cells in Susac syndrome. RNA totalling roughly 0.45 to 1 ug underwent reverse transcription with random hexamers. immunoSEQ multiplex PCR amplified TCR beta CDR3 across 54 Vbeta, 13 Jbeta. TCRdb reprocessed the immunoSEQ multiplex PCR reads with MiXCR, giving one entry per CDR3 protein. The profile covers some 200,000 distinct CDR3 sequences, with more than 90% appearing a single time and around 0.1% taken by the ten largest. V was pared by 0 bases and J by 7 bases, with 8 bases of the junction left unmatched. The CDR3 extends over 16 amino acids. In germline, CDR1 is SGHVS, CDR2 FNYEAQ. Sequencing targeted TCR beta in T cells from blood (CD8+ and CD4+).

The material sequenced was CD4+ T cells from PBMCs. This chain connects TRBV7-6 to TRBJ1-2; 10 positions match TRBD1. The sequence was obtained from a human donor with Susac syndrome. CDR3 region: CASSLARDRGLSGYTF. The CDR3 nucleotides read TGTGCCAGCAGCTTAGCAAGGGACAGGGGACTCTCTGGCTACACCTTC. Filled out from reference TRBV7-6 and TRBJ1-2, the complete variable domain reads GAGVSQSPRYKVTKRGQDVALRCDPISGHVSLYWYRQALGQGPEFLTYFNYEAQQDKSGLPNDRFSAERPEGSISTLTIQRTEQRDSAMYRCASSLARDRGLSGYTFGSGTRLTVV.